The clone carrying this T cell receptor beta chain was recorded many times. What it binds is not known. The data were obtained in a study of human T cells and chemical hapten exposure. At the level of the study: Each week of the roughly 24-week study, patients had diphenylcyclopropenone applied to the scalp.

MiXCR, applied by TCRdb to the RACE reads, yields one record per CDR3 protein. The table has over 300,000 distinct CDR3 sequences, 4.5% to 5.5% seen once. Notes on the study in general: Significantly more large CDR3 similarity clusters arose among expanded TCRs than among controls.

V dropped 6 bases and J dropped 5 bases, with 10 bases sitting between them. CDR1 MNHNS and CDR2 SASEGT come from the germline V gene. This CDR3 is built from 12 residues. Time point indicated: pre-sensitization, week 0. Treatment: therapeutic diphenylcyclopropenone sensitization with weekly scalp DPC. Staff drew blood before applying each patch test. The sample was whole blood, taken in connection with sensitization to the hapten diphenylcyclopropenone (DPC). V and J are TRBV6-1 and TRBJ1-2, with unresolved D. This clonotype was obtained from a woman between 50 and 59 years old with alopecia areata. Some clones in this sample may be carry-over from other donors' samples. CDR3 DNA sequence: TGTGCCAGCAGGAGCGGGGATTATGGCTACACCTTC. Protein sequence: CASRSGDYGYTF.